This TCR beta chain was recorded in a study of PD-L1 blockade in urothelial cancer. The overall study: T cells were recovered from blood samples at a median of roughly 150,000. Overall study findings and caveats: A below-median TCR clonality in blood before treatment predicted better survival.

Germline V CDR1 and CDR2: SGHKS, YYEKEE (reference sequence). V trimming: 4 bases; J trimming: 3 bases; junction bases outside the gene matches: 5. This CDR3 has 15 amino acids. Time point denoted: pretreatment peripheral blood. This table comes from immunoSEQ multiplex PCR, and its TCRdb copy is limited to in-frame clones, with some not included. The sample yields about 50,000 clones, roughly 78% seen once. Regarding this clone: The target antigen is unknown.

The chain uses TRBV5-5 and TRBJ2-7; 12 bases match TRBD2. Sequencing used PBMCs, obtained around atezolizumab (anti-PD-L1) treatment. This TCR derives from a man in his 70s with urothelial cancer. The CDR3 sequence: CASSEGLAGIYEQYF. The CDR3 bases are TGTGCCAGCAGCGAAGGACTAGCGGGAATCTACGAGCAGTACTTC.